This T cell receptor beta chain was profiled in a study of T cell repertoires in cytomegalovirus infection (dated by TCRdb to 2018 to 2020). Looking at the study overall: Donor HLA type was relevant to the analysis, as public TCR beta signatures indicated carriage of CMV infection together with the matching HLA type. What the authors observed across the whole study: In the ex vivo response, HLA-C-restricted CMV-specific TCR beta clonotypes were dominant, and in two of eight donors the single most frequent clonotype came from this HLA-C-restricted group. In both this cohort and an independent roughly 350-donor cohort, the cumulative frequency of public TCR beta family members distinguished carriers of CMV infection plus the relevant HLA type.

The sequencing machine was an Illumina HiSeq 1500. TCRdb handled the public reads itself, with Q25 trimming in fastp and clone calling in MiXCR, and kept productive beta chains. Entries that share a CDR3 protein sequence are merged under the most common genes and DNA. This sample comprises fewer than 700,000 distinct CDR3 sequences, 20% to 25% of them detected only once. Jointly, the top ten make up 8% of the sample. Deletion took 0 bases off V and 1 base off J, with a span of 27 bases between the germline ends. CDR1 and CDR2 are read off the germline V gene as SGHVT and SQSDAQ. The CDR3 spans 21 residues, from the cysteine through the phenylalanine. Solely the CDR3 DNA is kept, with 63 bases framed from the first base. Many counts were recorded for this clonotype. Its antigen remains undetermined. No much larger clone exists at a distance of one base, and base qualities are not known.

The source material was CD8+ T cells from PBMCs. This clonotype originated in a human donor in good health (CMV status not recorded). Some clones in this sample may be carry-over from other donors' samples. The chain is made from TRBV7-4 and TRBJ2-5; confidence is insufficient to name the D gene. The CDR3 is CASSLAFLTDQSISAQETQYF. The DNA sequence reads TGTGCCAGCAGCTTAGCTTTTTTAACAGATCAATCGATTTCGGCCCAAGAGACCCAGTACTTC.